This T cell receptor (beta chain) was identified during a study of blood T cell repertoires in COVID-19. About the study: Researchers got acute and convalescent COVID-19 samples from the United States, Italy and Spain.

Enrolled during active infection, Seattle patients were then followed longitudinally. The germline CDR1 and CDR2 sequences are KGHSH and LQKENI. This CDR3 comprises 15 residues. V lost 2 bases and J 4 bases, leaving 11 bases between the germline ends. Original handling: Reference gene primers were amplified, and this amplification served to estimate nucleated cell counts. Assay: immunoSEQ multiplex PCR; the TCRdb copy retains only in-frame clones and omits some. The V and J calls and clone size were taken over from that table, and D and trimming were inferred from the DNA. This table has fewer than 300,000 clones, approximately 93% appearing once.

This clonotype was sampled from a woman aged 25-40 years with COVID-19, enrolled during active disease. Sequenced input: peripheral blood. The rearrangement uses TRBV18 and TRBJ2-2; D is unclear. CDR3 sequence reads: CASSPSPGSTGELFF. CDR3 bases: TGTGCCAGCTCACCAAGTCCAGGCTCCACCGGGGAGCTGTTTTTT.